These 6 T cell receptor beta chains came from one sample sequenced in a study of T-cell memory formation after mild COVID-19. TCRdb reprocessed the 5' RACE reads via MiXCR and lists one record per CDR3 protein. The repertoire holds under 90,000 distinct CDR3 sequences, with more than 11% as singletons. Material for sequencing was PBMCs or a T cell subset sorted from them (not recorded which). These receptors came from an adult woman who had mild COVID-19 (a few samples of this study predate the infection). Cell type and time point are not known.

The rearrangement uses TRBV2 and TRBJ2-1, with TRBD2 identical over 12 bases. Germline assignment: CDR1 SNHLY and CDR2 FYNNEI. The length of the CDR3 is 17 residues. Germline trimming cut 5 bases from V and 3 bases from J; bases unmatched to any gene: 8. CDR3 DNA: TGTGCCAGCAGTAGAGCGCGACTAGCGGGGGTCTACAATGAGCAGTTCTTC. Its protein product is CASSRARLAGVYNEQFF.

This chain links TRBV14 with TRBJ2-2; TRBD2 matches at 10 bases. The V gene end was trimmed by 3 bases and the J gene end by 6 bases; junction bases not matched to a gene: 4. Germline V gene data show CDR1 as SGHDN and CDR2 as FVKESK. CDR3 length: 15 residues. The CDR3 nucleotides are TGTGCCAGCAGCCATGGGACTAGCGCGGCCGGGGAGCTGTTTTTT. Amino acids: CASSHGTSAAGELFF.

This rearrangement joins TRBV6-5 to TRBJ2-3; TRBD2 aligns across 9 bases. Germline assignment: CDR1 MNHEY and CDR2 SVGAGI. V shed 2 bases and J 2 bases; nucleotides not matched to a gene: 8. The CDR3 runs to 17 residues. The CDR3 coding sequence is TGTGCCAGCAGTTACGAGTTAGCGGGGGCCACCACAGATACGCAGTATTTT. Protein sequence: CASSYELAGATTDTQYF.

There are a few counts of this clonotype. The rearrangement uses TRBV9 and TRBJ1-1; 7 bases align to TRBD1. Germline lookup yields CDR1 SGDLS and CDR2 YYNGEE. The ends lost 7 bases at V and 4 bases at J; junction bases unmatched: 7. This CDR3 contains 13 residues. The chain's CDR3 is CASSTGAATEAFF. The CDR3 DNA sequence: TGTGCCAGCTCTACAGGGGCGGCCACTGAAGCTTTCTTT. The variable domain in full, completed from reference TRBV9 and TRBJ1-1, reads DSGVTQTPKHLITATGQRVTLRCSPRSGDLSVYWYQQSLDQGLQFLIQYYNGEERAKGNILERFSAQQFPDLHSELNLSSLELGDSALYFCASSTGAATEAFFGQGTRLTVV.

This chain joins TRBV27 and TRBJ1-1, with TRBD1 matching over 8 bases. Trimming at V came to 2 bases and at J to 3 bases, leaving 5 bases not matched to a gene. From germline, CDR1 is MNHEY and CDR2 SMNVEV (reference sequence). The CDR3 has 15 residues. The CDR3 DNA follows: TGTGCCAGCAGTTTAGGGCAGGGGGCGGACACTGAAGCTTTCTTT. The encoded protein is CASSLGQGADTEAFF.

This clonotype was recorded a few times. The chain combines TRBV27 with TRBJ2-1; 12 bases are a match to TRBD2. This CDR3 contains 18 residues. Trimming cost V 4 bases and J 5 bases; bases outside gene matches: 12. In germline, CDR1 is MNHEY, CDR2 SMNVEV (reference sequence). Written as DNA, the CDR3 is TGTGCCAGCAGTTCGACTAGCGGGAGTTTAGTTGTCGACAATGAGCAGTTCTTC. Residues: CASSSTSGSLVVDNEQFF.